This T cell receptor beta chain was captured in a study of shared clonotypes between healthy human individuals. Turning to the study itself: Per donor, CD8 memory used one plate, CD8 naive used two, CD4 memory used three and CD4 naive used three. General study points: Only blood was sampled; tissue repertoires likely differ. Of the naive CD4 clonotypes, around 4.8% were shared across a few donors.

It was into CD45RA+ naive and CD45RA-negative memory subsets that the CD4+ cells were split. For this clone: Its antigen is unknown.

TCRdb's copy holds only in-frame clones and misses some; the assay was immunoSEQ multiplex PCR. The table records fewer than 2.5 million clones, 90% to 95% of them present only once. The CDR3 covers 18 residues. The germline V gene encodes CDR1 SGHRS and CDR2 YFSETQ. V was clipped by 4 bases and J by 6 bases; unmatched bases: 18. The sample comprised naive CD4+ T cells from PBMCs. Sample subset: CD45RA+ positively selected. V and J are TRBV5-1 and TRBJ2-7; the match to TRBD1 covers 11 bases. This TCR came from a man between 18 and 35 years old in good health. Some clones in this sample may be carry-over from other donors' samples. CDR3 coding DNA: TGCGCCAGCAGCAACCCGGGACAGGGGGGGATAGTACGTGGCGAGCAGTACTTC. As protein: CASSNPGQGGIVRGEQYF. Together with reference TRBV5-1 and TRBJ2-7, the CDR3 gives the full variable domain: KAGVTQTPRYLIKTRGQQVTLSCSPISGHRSVSWYQQTPGQGLQFLFEYFSETQRNKGNFPGRFSGRQFSNSRSEMNVSTLELGDSALYLCASSNPGQGGIVRGEQYFGPGTRLTVT.